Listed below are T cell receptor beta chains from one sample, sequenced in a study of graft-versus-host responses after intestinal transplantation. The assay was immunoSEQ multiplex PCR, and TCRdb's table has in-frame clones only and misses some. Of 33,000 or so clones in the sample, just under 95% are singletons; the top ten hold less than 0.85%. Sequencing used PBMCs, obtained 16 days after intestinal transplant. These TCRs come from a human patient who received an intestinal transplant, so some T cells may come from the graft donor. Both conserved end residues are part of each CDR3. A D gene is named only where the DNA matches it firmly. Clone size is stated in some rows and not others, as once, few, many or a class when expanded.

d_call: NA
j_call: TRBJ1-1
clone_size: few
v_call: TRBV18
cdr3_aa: CASSPGANTEAFF
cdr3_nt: TGTGCCAGCTCACCAGGGGCGAACACTGAAGCTTTCTTT

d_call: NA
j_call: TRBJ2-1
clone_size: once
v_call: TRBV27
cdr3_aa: CASSFLGGGGPEQFF
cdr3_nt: TGTGCCAGCAGTTTCTTGGGGGGAGGGGGTCCTGAGCAGTTCTTC

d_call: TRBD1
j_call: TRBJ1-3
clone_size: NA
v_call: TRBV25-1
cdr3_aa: CASSEWGQGNTIYF
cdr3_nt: TGTGCCAGCAGTGAATGGGGACAGGGAAACACCATATATTTT

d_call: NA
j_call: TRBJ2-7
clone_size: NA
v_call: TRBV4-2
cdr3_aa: CASSQEITRSSYEQYF
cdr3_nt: TGTGCCAGCAGCCAAGAGATTACCAGGAGCTCCTACGAGCAGTACTTC

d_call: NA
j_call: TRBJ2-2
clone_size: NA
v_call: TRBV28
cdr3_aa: CASSFLTRELFF
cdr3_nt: TGTGCCAGCAGTTTCCTTACCCGGGAGCTGTTTTTT

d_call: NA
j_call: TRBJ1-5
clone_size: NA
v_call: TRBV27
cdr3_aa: CASSLARGYQPQHF
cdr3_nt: TGTGCCAGCAGTCTTGCTAGGGGCTATCAGCCCCAGCATTTT

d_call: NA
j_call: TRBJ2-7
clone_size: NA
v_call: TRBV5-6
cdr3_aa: CASSLVRTETYEQYF
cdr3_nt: TGTGCCAGCAGCTTAGTCCGGACGGAGACATACGAGCAGTACTTC

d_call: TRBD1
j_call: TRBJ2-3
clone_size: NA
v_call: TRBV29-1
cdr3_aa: CSVERTGTGLGTDTQYF
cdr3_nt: TGCAGCGTTGAGCGGACCGGGACAGGGTTAGGGACAGATACGCAGTATTTT

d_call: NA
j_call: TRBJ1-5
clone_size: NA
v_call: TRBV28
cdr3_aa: CASIRLFGQHSNQPQHF
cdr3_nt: TGTGCCAGCATTCGACTCTTCGGACAGCATAGCAATCAGCCCCAGCATTTT

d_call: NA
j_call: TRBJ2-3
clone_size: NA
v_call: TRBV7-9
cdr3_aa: CASTSQAADTQYF
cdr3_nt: TGTGCCAGCACCTCCCAGGCCGCAGATACGCAGTATTTT

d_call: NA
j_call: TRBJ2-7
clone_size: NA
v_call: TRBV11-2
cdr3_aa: CASCLLASYEQYF
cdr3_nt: TGTGCCAGCTGCCTTTTGGCCTCCTACGAGCAGTACTTC

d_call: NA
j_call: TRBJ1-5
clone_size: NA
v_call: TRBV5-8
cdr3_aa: CASSLEQVSNQPQHF
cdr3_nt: TGTGCCAGCAGCTTAGAACAGGTCAGCAATCAGCCCCAGCATTTT

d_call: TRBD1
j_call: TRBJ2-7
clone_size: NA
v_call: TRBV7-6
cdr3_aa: CASSLTRDRAYEQYF
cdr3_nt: TGTGCCAGCAGCTTAACTCGGGACAGAGCCTACGAGCAGTACTTC

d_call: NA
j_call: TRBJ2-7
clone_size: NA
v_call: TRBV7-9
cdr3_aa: CASSPGARYEQYF
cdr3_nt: TGTGCCAGCAGCCCAGGGGCCCGCTACGAGCAGTACTTC

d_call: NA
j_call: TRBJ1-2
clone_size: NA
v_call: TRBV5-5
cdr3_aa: CASSLSDGYTF
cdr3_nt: TGTGCCAGCAGCTTAAGTGATGGCTACACCTTC

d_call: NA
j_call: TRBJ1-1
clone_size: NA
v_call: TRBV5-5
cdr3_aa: CASSFTREALSTEAFF
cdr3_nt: TGTGCCAGCAGCTTTACCAGGGAGGCATTAAGCACTGAAGCTTTCTTT

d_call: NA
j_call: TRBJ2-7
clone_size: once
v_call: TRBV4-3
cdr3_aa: CASSQEVSYEQYF
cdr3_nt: TGCGCCAGCAGCCAAGAAGTCTCCTACGAGCAGTACTTC

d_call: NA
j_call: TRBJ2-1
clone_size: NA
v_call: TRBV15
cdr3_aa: CATSSTRNEQFF
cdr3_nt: TGTGCCACCAGCAGTACGAGAAATGAGCAGTTCTTC

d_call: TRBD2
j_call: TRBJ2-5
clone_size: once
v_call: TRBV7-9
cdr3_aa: CASSLEGLKKTQYF
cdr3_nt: TGTGCCAGCAGCTTAGAGGGACTAAAGAAGACCCAGTACTTC

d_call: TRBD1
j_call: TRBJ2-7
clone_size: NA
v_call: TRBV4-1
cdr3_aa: CASSTGQGPYEQYF
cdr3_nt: TGCGCCAGCAGCACAGGACAGGGCCCCTACGAGCAGTACTTC

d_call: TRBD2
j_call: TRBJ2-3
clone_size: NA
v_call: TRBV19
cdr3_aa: CASSIGGGGSGIEADTQYF
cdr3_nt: TGTGCCAGTAGTATAGGGGGAGGGGGTAGCGGGATCGAAGCAGATACGCAGTATTTT

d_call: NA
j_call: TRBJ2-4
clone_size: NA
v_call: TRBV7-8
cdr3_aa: CASRTGDRGAKNIQYF
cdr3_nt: TGTGCCAGCAGGACGGGGGACAGAGGAGCCAAAAACATTCAGTACTTC

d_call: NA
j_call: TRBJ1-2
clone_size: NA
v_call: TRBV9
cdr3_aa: CASSALLPGQMNGYTF
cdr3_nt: TGTGCCAGCAGCGCGCTCCTCCCGGGACAAATGAACGGCTACACCTTC

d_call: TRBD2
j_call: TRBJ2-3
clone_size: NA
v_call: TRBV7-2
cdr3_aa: CASSLDTSGSTDTQYF
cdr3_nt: TGTGCCAGCAGCTTAGACACTAGCGGGAGCACAGATACGCAGTATTTT

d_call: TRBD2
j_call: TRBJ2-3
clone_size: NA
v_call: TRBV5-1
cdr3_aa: CASSVEREASTDTQYF
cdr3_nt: TGCGCCAGCAGCGTGGAGCGGGAGGCTAGCACAGATACGCAGTATTTT

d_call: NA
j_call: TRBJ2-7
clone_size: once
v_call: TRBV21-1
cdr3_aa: CASSKEGRAFPYEQYF
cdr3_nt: TGTGCCAGCAGCAAAGAGGGCAGGGCTTTTCCCTACGAGCAGTACTTC

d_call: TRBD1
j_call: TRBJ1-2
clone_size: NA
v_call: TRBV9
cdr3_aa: CASSVDGTAYGYTF
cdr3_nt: TGTGCCAGCAGCGTAGATGGGACAGCGTATGGCTACACCTTC

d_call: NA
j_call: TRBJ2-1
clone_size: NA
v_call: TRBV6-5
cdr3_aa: CASSSTGNYNEQFF
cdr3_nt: TGTGCCAGCAGTTCAACGGGGAATTACAATGAGCAGTTCTTC

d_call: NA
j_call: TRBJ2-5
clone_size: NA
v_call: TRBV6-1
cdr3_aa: CASSEGLGDETQYF
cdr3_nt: TGTGCCAGCAGTGAAGGTCTTGGGGACGAGACCCAGTACTTC

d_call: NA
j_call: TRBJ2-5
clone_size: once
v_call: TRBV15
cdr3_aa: CATSSIGGRETQYF
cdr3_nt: TGTGCCACCAGCAGTATCGGGGGCAGAGAGACCCAGTACTTC

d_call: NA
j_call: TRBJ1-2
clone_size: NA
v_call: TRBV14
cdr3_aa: CASSQVWAASHYGYTF
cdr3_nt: TGTGCCAGCAGCCAAGTTTGGGCGGCCTCGCACTATGGCTACACCTTC

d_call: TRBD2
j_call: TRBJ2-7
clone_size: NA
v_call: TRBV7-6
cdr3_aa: CASSWASGAYEQYF
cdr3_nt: TGTGCCAGCAGCTGGGCTAGCGGTGCCTACGAGCAGTACTTC

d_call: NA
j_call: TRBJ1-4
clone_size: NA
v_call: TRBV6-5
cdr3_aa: CASSYTGGRGEKLFF
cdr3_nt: TGTGCCAGCAGTTACACTGGAGGTCGAGGGGAAAAACTGTTTTTT

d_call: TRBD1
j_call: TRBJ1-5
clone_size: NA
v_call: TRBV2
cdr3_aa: CASEKQGNSNQPQHF
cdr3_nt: TGTGCCAGCGAGAAACAGGGGAATAGCAATCAGCCCCAGCATTTT

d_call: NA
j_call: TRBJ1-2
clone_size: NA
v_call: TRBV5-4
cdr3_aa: CASSDGQRYGYTF
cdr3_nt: TGTGCCAGCAGCGACGGACAGAGATATGGCTACACCTTC

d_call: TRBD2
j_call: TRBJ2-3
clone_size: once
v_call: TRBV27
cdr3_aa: CASGTSASTDTQYF
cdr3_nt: TGTGCCAGCGGGACTAGCGCAAGCACAGATACGCAGTATTTT

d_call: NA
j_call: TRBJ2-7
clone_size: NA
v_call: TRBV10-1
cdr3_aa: CASSESWQGNDYEQYF
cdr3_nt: TGCGCCAGCAGTGAGTCTTGGCAGGGGAACGACTACGAGCAGTACTTC

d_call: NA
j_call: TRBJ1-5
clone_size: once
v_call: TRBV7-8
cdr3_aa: CASSLGPEGLPQPQHF
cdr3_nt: TGTGCCAGCAGCTTAGGCCCAGAGGGTCTCCCTCAGCCCCAGCATTTT

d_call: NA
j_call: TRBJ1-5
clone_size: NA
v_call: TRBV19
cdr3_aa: CASRHPPGKPQHF
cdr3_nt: TGTGCCAGTAGGCACCCCCCGGGTAAGCCCCAGCATTTT

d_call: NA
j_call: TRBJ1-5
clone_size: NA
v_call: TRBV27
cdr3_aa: CASSLSANQPQHF
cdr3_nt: TGTGCCAGCAGTTTATCGGCCAATCAGCCCCAGCATTTT

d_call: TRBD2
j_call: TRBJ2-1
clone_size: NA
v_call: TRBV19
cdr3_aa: CASSISELAGRNEQFF
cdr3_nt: TGTGCCAGTAGTATCTCTGAACTAGCGGGGCGAAATGAGCAGTTCTTC

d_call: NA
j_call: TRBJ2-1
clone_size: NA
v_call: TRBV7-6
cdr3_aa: CASSLSSNEQFF
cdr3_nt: TGTGCCAGCAGCCTATCGAGCAATGAGCAGTTCTTC

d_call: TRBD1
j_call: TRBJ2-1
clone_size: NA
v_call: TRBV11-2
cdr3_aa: CASNKPGQGDNEQFF
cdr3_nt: TGTGCCAGCAACAAGCCCGGACAGGGTGACAATGAGCAGTTCTTC

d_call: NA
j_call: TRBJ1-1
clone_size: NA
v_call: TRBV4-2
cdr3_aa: CASSQERQLNTEAFF
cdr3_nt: TGTGCCAGCAGCCAAGAGAGACAGCTGAACACTGAAGCTTTCTTT

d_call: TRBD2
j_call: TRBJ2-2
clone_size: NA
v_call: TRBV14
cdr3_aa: CASSRDPGLAGVTGELFF
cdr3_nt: TGTGCCAGCAGCCGAGACCCGGGACTAGCGGGAGTTACCGGGGAGCTGTTTTTT

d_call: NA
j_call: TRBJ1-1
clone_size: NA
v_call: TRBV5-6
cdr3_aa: CASSLRGNEAFF
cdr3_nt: TGTGCCAGCAGCTTACGGGGGAATGAAGCTTTCTTT

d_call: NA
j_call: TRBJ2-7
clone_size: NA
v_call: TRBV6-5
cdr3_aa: CASSTGGLPSYEQYF
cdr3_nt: TGTGCCAGCAGCACAGGCGGGCTTCCGTCCTACGAGCAGTACTTC

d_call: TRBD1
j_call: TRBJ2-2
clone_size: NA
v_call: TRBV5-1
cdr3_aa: CASSYGQGALKWDLLFF
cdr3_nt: TGCGCCAGCAGCTACGGACAGGGGGCGCTGAAATGGGATCTGCTGTTTTTT

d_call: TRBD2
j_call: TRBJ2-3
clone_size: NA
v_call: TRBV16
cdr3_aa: CASSPRVSGRMMGTDTQYF
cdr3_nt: TGTGCCAGCAGCCCTCGGGTTAGCGGGAGAATGATGGGAACAGATACGCAGTATTTT

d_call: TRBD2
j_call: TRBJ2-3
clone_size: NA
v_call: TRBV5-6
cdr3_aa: CASTLAGSTDTQYF
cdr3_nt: TGTGCCAGCACCCTAGCGGGAAGCACAGATACGCAGTATTTT

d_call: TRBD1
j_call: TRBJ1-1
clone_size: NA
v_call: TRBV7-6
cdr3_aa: CASSLDRGPRDTEAFF
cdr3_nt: TGTGCCAGCAGCTTGGACAGGGGGCCGCGAGACACTGAAGCTTTCTTT

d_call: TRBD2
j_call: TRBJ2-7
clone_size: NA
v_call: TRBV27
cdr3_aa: CASSLSTSATYEQYF
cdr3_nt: TGTGCCAGCAGTTTATCGACTAGCGCAACCTACGAGCAGTACTTC

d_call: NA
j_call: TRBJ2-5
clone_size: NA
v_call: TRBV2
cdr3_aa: CASRGTSTQETQYF
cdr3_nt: TGTGCCAGCAGAGGGACGTCAACACAAGAGACCCAGTACTTC

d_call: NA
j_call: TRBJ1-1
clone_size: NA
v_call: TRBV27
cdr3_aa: CASSLGRQNTEAFF
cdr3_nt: TGTGCCAGCAGTTTGGGACGGCAGAACACTGAAGCTTTCTTT

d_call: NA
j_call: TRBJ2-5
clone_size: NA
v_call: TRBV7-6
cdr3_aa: CASSSFQETQYF
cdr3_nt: TGTGCCAGCAGCTCTTTCCAAGAGACCCAGTACTTC